These 8 T cell receptor beta chains came from one sample sequenced in a study of T cells in Graves' hyperthyroidism and ophthalmopathy. RNA transcripts provided the source from which TCR beta CDR3 regions were amplified. HTBI primers were the set used in a first-round RT-PCR of the TCR CDR3. TCRdb processed the multiplex PCR reads anew with MiXCR; each CDR3 protein has one entry. The repertoire consists of about 560,000 distinct CDR3 sequences, with 16% occurring once and the leading ten covering about 20%. What was sequenced was blood. These receptors were taken from a young woman with Graves' hyperthyroidism.

This clonotype was observed at least ten times. The chain recombines TRBV28 with TRBJ1-5; 8 nucleotides match TRBD1. Germline V gene sequence: CDR1 MDHEN, CDR2 SYDVKM. CDR3 length: 17 residues. Germline trimming cut 2 bases from V and 2 bases from J; bases unmatched to any gene: 8. Written as DNA, the CDR3 is TGTGCCAGCAGTTTAGACAGGGGTCCCCGCGGCAATCAGCCCCAGCATTTT. This encodes CASSLDRGPRGNQPQHF.

V gene TRBV7-9 combines with J gene TRBJ2-6; 7 nucleotides align to TRBD1. This CDR3 spans 15 amino acids. CDR1 is SEHNR, CDR2 FQNEAQ, per germline (reference sequence). After removal of 2 bases from V and 8 bases from J, the junction contained 6 bases not matched to a gene. CDR3 nucleotide sequence: TGTGCCAGCAGCTTAAGAGACAGGGAGACCAACGTCCTGACTTTC. It encodes CASSLRDRETNVLTF.

Details on this clonotype: A much larger clone lies a single base off, so this may be a read error. This chain uses TRBV12-3 or TRBV12-4 with TRBJ2-1, with D uncertain. The ends were cut back, 8 bases at V and 4 bases at J, with 12 bases in the middle. The CDR3 has 13 amino acids. In DNA, the CDR3 is TGTGCCAGCGGCTGGGCCCGATACAATGAGCAGTTCTTC. Amino acid sequence: CASGWARYNEQFF.

The V gene is TRBV29-1, the J gene TRBJ1-1, with D unresolved. The CDR3 is 10 amino acids. With 1 base removed from V and 7 bases from J, the gap between germline ends came to 4 bases. Germline CDR1 SQVTM, CDR2 ANQGSEA. The CDR3 DNA follows: TGCAGCGTTGAAGGAATTGAAGCTTTCTTT. Translated, it gives CSVEGIEAFF.

In its sample, this clonotype was seen a few times. The chain is built from TRBV20-1 and TRBJ1-5; 8 bases are a match to TRBD1. CDR3 length equals 15 residues. From germline, CDR1 is DFQATT and CDR2 SNEGSKA (reference sequence). With 6 bases clipped from V and 3 bases from J, the junction kept 10 bases outside the gene matches. The CDR3 sequence is CSALTGTGHNQPQHF. Here the CDR3 DNA reads TGCAGTGCCCTAACCGGGACAGGCCACAATCAGCCCCAGCATTTT.

About this clonotype itself: It may be a read error: a sequence one base away is much more abundant. The genes are TRBV20-1 and TRBJ2-1, with 9 nucleotides matching TRBD2. The DNA end lines up better with TRBJ2-7; the J call may be wrong. CDR3 length: 14 amino acids. Germline V gene sequence: CDR1 DFQATT, CDR2 SNEGSKA (reference sequence). As DNA, the CDR3 is TGCAGTGCTTTCGGGACTAGCCACTACAATGAGCAGTACTTC. It is translated as CSAFGTSHYNEQYF.

V is TRBV5-1 and J is TRBJ2-1; D unresolved. The germline gives CDR1 SGHRS, CDR2 YFSETQ. V dropped 4 bases and J dropped 6 bases, with 14 bases sitting between them. The CDR3 is 14 amino acids. The CDR3 here is CASSLGSAFNEQFF. The CDR3 region has the DNA TGCGCCAGCAGCCTTGGTAGTGCGTTCAATGAGCAGTTCTTC.

This clonotype was observed at least ten times. The V call is TRBV11-2, the J call TRBJ2-1, with D possibly matching TRBD2 (7 bases). In germline, CDR1 is SGHAT, CDR2 FQNNGV. Between the trimmed V and J ends, which lost 6 bases and 3 bases, there was a span of 18 bases. This CDR3 comprises 16 residues. The CDR3 DNA reads TGTGCCAGCAGGAAGGGAGGGGGGTATTACTACAATGAGCAGTTCTTC. This translates into CASRKGGGYYYNEQFF.